This passage covers 14 T cell receptor beta chains from one sample sequenced in a study of T cells expressing NK-cell markers. TCRdb reprocessed the 5' RACE reads and reports one entry per CDR3 protein, with no DNA. This sample's table has approximately 460,000 distinct CDR3 sequences. Material for sequencing was blood T cells: a sorted CD56 or NKG2C T cell subset, CD4+ or CD8+ T cells, or bulk PBMC T cells (not recorded which). The receptors come from a woman aged 18-70 years in good health.

The genes are TRBV7-2 and TRBJ2-2. The germline CDR1 and CDR2 sequences are SGHTA and FQGNSA. This CDR3 contains 14 residues. The CDR3 sequence is CASSLSVEAGELFF.

V usage is TRBV6-1 and J usage is TRBJ1-4; lacking DNA, the TRBD1 call made by TCRdb goes unchecked. The CDR3 runs to 13 residues. Germline-derived CDR1 and CDR2 are MNHNS and SASEGT. CDR3 residues: CASSTRRVEKLFF.

The V gene is TRBV29-1, the J gene TRBJ2-2. Germline CDR1 is SQVTM and CDR2 is ANQGSEA. The CDR3 totals 15 residues. CDR3: CSVEDTKGKTGELFF.

The chain is built from TRBV5-1 and TRBJ2-1; TCRdb reports TRBD1, a call that lacks DNA to check it against. Per germline, CDR1 SGHRS and CDR2 YFSETQ. There are 20 residues in the CDR3. The CDR3 region is CASSLWGADRGHLIHNEQFF.

The chain carries TRBV9 and TRBJ1-1; TCRdb selects TRBD1, and the lack of DNA leaves this call unchecked. CDR1 SGDLS and CDR2 YYNGEE come from the germline V gene. This CDR3 comprises 16 residues. The CDR3 sequence is CASSVNQGQMNTEAFF.

The gene calls are TRBV5-6 and TRBJ1-5; there is no DNA to check the TCRdb D call of TRBD1. Germline assignment: CDR1 SGHDT and CDR2 YYEEEE. The CDR3 extends over 16 amino acids. CDR3 sequence reads: CASSLKTAYSNQPQHF.

The chain couples TRBV4-3 to TRBJ2-2. CDR3 size: 13 residues. Germline lookup yields CDR1 LGHNA and CDR2 YSLEER. The CDR3 sequence is CASSPIINGELFF.

J is TRBJ2-2 and V is TRBV7-9; checking the TCRdb D call of TRBD2 is not possible without DNA. CDR1 and CDR2 from the germline V gene are SEHNR and FQNEAQ (reference sequence). The CDR3 is 16 residues long. The CDR3 protein is CASSLSLAIDTGELFF.

This chain connects TRBV3-1 to TRBJ2-1. CDR1 LGHDT and CDR2 YNNKEL come from the germline V gene (reference sequence). This CDR3 has 13 residues. The CDR3 is CASSQVRQQEQFF.

The chain has TRBV3-1 and TRBJ2-3; checking the TCRdb D call of TRBD1 is not possible without DNA. In germline, CDR1 is LGHDT, CDR2 YNNKEL (reference sequence). The CDR3 sequence is 18 residues long. The CDR3 reads CASSQDLLTGYPADTQYF.

This sequence joins TRBV28 and TRBJ2-3; there is no DNA to check the TCRdb D call of TRBD1. The CDR3 extends over 17 amino acids. The germline V gene encodes CDR1 MDHEN and CDR2 SYDVKM. The CDR3 is CASSLAGKRGGTDTQYF.

CDR3 sequence reads: CSASMTSGYEQFF. The chain recombines TRBV20-1 with TRBJ2-1; TCRdb's D gene call, TRBD2, goes unchecked for lack of DNA. The CDR3 runs to 13 residues. Germline lookup yields CDR1 DFQATT and CDR2 SNEGSKA (reference sequence).

The rearrangement links TRBV12-3 or TRBV12-4 to TRBJ1-1. The CDR3 has 11 residues. This chain's CDR3 is CASTLGPEAFF.

The chain carries TRBV5-1 and TRBJ2-7; TCRdb designates TRBD2, a call that cannot be tested without DNA. Looked up from germline, CDR1 is SGHRS and CDR2 is YFSETQ. The CDR3 covers 18 residues. CDR3 protein: CASSRRGLAGVGSYEQYF.